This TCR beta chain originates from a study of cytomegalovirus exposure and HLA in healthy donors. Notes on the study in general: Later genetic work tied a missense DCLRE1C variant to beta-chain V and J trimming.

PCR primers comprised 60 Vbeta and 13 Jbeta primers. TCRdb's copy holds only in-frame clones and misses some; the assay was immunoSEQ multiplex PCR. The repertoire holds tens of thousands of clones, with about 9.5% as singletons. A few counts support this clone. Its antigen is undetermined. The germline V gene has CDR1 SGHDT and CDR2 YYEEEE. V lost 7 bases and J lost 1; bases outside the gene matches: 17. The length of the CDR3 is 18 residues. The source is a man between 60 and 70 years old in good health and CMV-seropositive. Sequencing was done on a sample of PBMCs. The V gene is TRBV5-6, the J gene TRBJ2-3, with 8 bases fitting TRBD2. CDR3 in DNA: TGTGCCAGCGGCGCCCGGAGGGAAGCGGGAGTTGGCACAGATACGCAGTATTTT. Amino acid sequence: CASGARREAGVGTDTQYF.